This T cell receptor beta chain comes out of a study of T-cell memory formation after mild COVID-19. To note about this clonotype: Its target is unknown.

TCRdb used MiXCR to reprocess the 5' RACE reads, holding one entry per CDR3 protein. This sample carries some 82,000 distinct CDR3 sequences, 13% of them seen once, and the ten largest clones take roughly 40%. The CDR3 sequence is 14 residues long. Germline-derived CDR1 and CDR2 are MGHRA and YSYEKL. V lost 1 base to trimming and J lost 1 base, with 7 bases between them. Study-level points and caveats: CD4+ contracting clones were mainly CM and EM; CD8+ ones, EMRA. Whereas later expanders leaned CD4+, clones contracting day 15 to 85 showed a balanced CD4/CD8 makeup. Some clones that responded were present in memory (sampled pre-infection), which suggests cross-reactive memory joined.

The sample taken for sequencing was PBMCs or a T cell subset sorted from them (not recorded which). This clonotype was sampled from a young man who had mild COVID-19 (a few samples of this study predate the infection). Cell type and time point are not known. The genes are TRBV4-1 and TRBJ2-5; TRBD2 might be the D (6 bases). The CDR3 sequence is CASSQVGGQETQYF. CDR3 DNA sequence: TGCGCCAGCAGCCAAGTCGGGGGCCAAGAGACCCAGTACTTC.